Presented here are 25 T cell receptor beta chains from one specimen sequenced in a study of T cell repertoires in cytomegalovirus infection. TCRdb re-called the reads through MiXCR, storing one row per CDR3 protein. The table shows some 920,000 distinct CDR3 sequences, with around 31% occurring only once. These receptors lack a known antigen. The input for sequencing was cultured CD8+ T cells from PBMCs, taken from culture after CMV antigen stimulation. The receptors shown here come from a human donor in good health (CMV status not recorded). Some clones in this sample may be carry-over from other donors' samples.

This rearrangement joins TRBV20-1 to TRBJ2-3, with D perhaps TRBD2 (7 bases). CDR3 size: 13 residues. Looked up from germline, CDR1 is DFQATT and CDR2 is SNEGSKA (reference sequence). The DNA for the CDR3 is TGCACCTTGGGTAGGGGGGGCTTAGATACGCAGTATTTT. Amino acid sequence: CTLGRGGLDTQYF.

This clonotype occurred a few times. V gene TRBV7-9 combines with J gene TRBJ1-3, with no clear D. Trimming cost V 5 bases and J 2 bases, with 10 bases left between them. The CDR3 contains 14 residues. Germline CDR1 and CDR2: SEHNR and FQNEAQ (reference sequence). The CDR3 loop is CASSAPGPGNTIYF. In DNA, the CDR3 is TGTGCCAGCAGCGCCCCGGGTCCTGGAAACACCATATATTTT.

Here the CDR3 reads CSARDRGRSNQPQHF. CDR3 nucleotides: TGCAGTGCTAGAGATCGGGGACGGAGCAATCAGCCCCAGCATTTT. The chain recombines TRBV20-1 with TRBJ1-5; maybe TRBD1 (5 bases). The germline V and J ends were trimmed by 0 bases and 1 base, with 10 bases remaining between them. Per germline, CDR1 DFQATT and CDR2 SNEGSKA (reference sequence). The CDR3 contains 15 residues.

The chain has TRBV27 and TRBJ2-1, with D perhaps matching TRBD1 or TRBD2 (6 bases each). Trimming pared 3 bases from V and 3 bases from J, leaving 21 bases between. The V gene's germline CDR1 is MNHEY and CDR2 SMNVEV (reference sequence). This CDR3 is built from 18 residues. CDR3 nucleotide sequence: TGTGCCAGCAGTTTCCGGGGGCTATTATCTAGTGTCTACAATGAGCAGTTCTTC. Protein product: CASSFRGLLSSVYNEQFF.

On this clonotype itself: A much larger clone sits a single nucleotide away, making a read error possible. The chain is built from TRBV7-9 and TRBJ2-7, with 10 bases matching TRBD1. Germline lookup yields CDR1 SEHNR and CDR2 FQNEAQ (reference sequence). Trimming took 5 bases from V and 3 from J; bases not matched to a gene: 10. This CDR3 has 16 residues. The CDR3: CASSGARDRGFYEQYF. The CDR3 DNA reads TGTGCCAGCAGCGGAGCCCGGGACAGGGGCTTCTACGAGCAGTACTTC.

Details on this clonotype: The junction does not match germline at one end; this may be a read error. The V and J genes are TRBV6-6 and TRBJ2-7; 11 bases map to TRBD1. CDR3 size: 13 residues. Germline values: CDR1 MNHNY, CDR2 SVGAGI (reference sequence). The CDR3 DNA sequence: TGTGCCAGCAGTTACTCTGGACAGGGGGCTACTGATTGG. Amino acids: CASSYSGQGATDW.

This clonotype was found once. The V call is TRBV7-4, the J call TRBJ2-3; the D gene is possibly TRBD2 (5 bases). There are 14 residues in the CDR3. Germline assignment: CDR1 SGHVT and CDR2 SQSDAQ. Trimming left V 6 bases short and J 2 bases short, with 12 bases between. The CDR3 protein is CASRRGSPTDTQYF. CDR3 nucleotide sequence: TGTGCCAGCAGACGCGGGTCCCCCACAGATACGCAGTATTTT.

This clonotype appeared many times. V gene TRBV12-3 or TRBV12-4 combines with J gene TRBJ2-7; the match to TRBD1 covers 8 bases. The CDR3 covers 16 residues. Trimming took 1 base from V and 0 from J; bases not matched to a gene: 5. Written as DNA, the CDR3 is TGTGCCAGCAGTTTAGAACCGACAGGGGACTCCTACGAGCAGTACTTC. Translation: CASSLEPTGDSYEQYF.

This clonotype has ten or more counts. The chain employs TRBV7-2 and TRBJ2-1; D unclear. Germline V gene sequence: CDR1 SGHTA, CDR2 FQGNSA. Trimming pared 7 bases from V and 0 bases from J, leaving 13 bases between. CDR3 length: 15 amino acids. CDR3: CASTLGNPSYNEQFF. The CDR3 DNA is TGTGCCAGCACGTTGGGCAATCCCTCCTACAATGAGCAGTTCTTC.

In its sample, this clonotype was seen many times. The chain combines TRBV7-6 with TRBJ1-5; 7 nucleotides line up with TRBD1. CDR1 is SGHVS and CDR2 is FNYEAQ in the germline V gene. The trim removed 5 bases at V and 5 bases at J, leaving 21 bases unmatched. The CDR3 has 19 residues. CDR3 sequence reads: CASSPDRDRYQLGDQPQHF. CDR3 sequence (DNA): TGTGCCAGCAGCCCCGACCGGGACAGATACCAACTGGGTGATCAGCCCCAGCATTTT.

This clonotype was found a few times. The V and J genes are TRBV5-6 and TRBJ1-4, with D perhaps matching TRBD1 (6 bases). From germline, CDR1 is SGHDT and CDR2 YYEEEE. The CDR3 runs to 15 residues. Trimming took off 4 bases at V and 14 bases at J, with 24 bases between the two ends. This chain's CDR3 is CASSRSPGTLRPLFF. CDR3 nucleotides: TGTGCCAGCAGCAGGAGTCCCGGGACATTAAGGCCGCTGTTTTTT.

The rearrangement uses TRBV7-6 and TRBJ1-5; D ambiguous. The ends were cut back, 5 bases at V and 6 bases at J, with 11 bases in the middle. This CDR3 spans 13 amino acids. CDR1 SGHVS and CDR2 FNYEAQ come from the germline V gene. Written as DNA, the CDR3 is TGTGCCAGCAGCGGATCGGTAGGTCAGCCCCAGCATTTT. Translation: CASSGSVGQPQHF.

CDR3 sequence: CASSLRGLSTYEQYF. The CDR3 nucleotides read TGTGCCAGCAGTTTAAGGGGGCTTAGCACCTACGAGCAGTACTTC. The chain has TRBV27 and TRBJ2-7; 7 bases line up with TRBD1. CDR1 and CDR2 (germline): MNHEY, SMNVEV (reference sequence). The CDR3 sequence is 15 residues long. V trimming: 2 bases; J trimming: 2 bases; junction bases outside the gene matches: 6.

This rearrangement joins TRBV7-6 to TRBJ1-1; possibly TRBD1 for D (5 bases). In germline, CDR1 is SGHVS, CDR2 FNYEAQ. V was pared by 2 bases and J by 4 bases, with 14 bases between. This CDR3 region has 15 residues. For the CDR3, the DNA is TGTGCCAGCAGCTTACGGGGCCGGGGAACCACTGAAGCTTTCTTT. This gives the protein CASSLRGRGTTEAFF. Looking up the rest from reference TRBV7-6 and TRBJ1-1 gives the full variable domain: GAGVSQSPRYKVTKRGQDVALRCDPISGHVSLYWYRQALGQGPEFLTYFNYEAQQDKSGLPNDRFSAERPEGSISTLTIQRTEQRDSAMYRCASSLRGRGTTEAFFGQGTRLTVV.

The chain combines TRBV9 with TRBJ1-6, with D possibly being TRBD1 (5 bases). The germline CDR1 and CDR2 sequences are SGDLS and YYNGEE. V dropped 0 bases and J dropped 12 bases, with 13 bases sitting between them. The CDR3 covers 14 residues. The CDR3 nucleotides are TGTGCCAGCAGCGTAGGTTCAGGGAAAAAACCCCTCCACTTT. Translating gives CASSVGSGKKPLHF.

As concerns this clonotype: This may be a read error: a much more frequent sequence differs by one nucleotide. V and J are TRBV12-3 or TRBV12-4 and TRBJ2-2; the D gene is possibly TRBD2 (6 bases). The CDR3 is made up of 15 amino acids. V lost 3 bases and J lost 6, with 14 bases in between. CDR3 DNA sequence: TGTGCCAGCAGTTTCACAACTAGCTGGTCCGGGGAGCTGTTTTTT. It encodes CASSFTTSWSGELFF.

The chain couples TRBV6-5 to TRBJ1-4; D call uncertain. The V and J ends lost 1 base and 2 bases respectively, with 8 bases between them. Germline CDR1 reads MNHEY; CDR2 reads SVGAGI. The CDR3 totals 15 residues. The CDR3 region is CASSYYEATNEKLFF. In nucleotides, the CDR3 is TGTGCCAGCAGTTACTATGAGGCCACTAATGAAAAACTGTTTTTT.

This clonotype was picked up many times. The CDR3 sequence: CASSFKEQGPYYNEQFF. The CDR3 nucleotides read TGTGCCAGCAGCTTTAAAGAACAGGGTCCCTATTACAATGAGCAGTTCTTC. The rearrangement joins TRBV7-2 to TRBJ2-1; tentative D call: TRBD1 (6 bases). CDR1 is SGHTA, CDR2 FQGNSA, per germline. CDR3 size: 17 residues. V gave up 3 bases and J gave up 4 bases, with 19 bases separating them.

Worth noting for this clonotype: At one of its ends the junction is not consistent with the germline gene, which may arise from a read error. The rearrangement joins TRBV7-1 to TRBJ2-1; 9 bases align to TRBD1. TRBV7-1 is identified as an open reading frame with a role that is uncertain. The CDR3 has 15 amino acids. The CDR3 DNA follows: TGTGTCAGCAGGGGGGCGGACAGGGGTTCCAATGAGCAGTTCTTC. Amino acid sequence: CVSRGADRGSNEQFF.

This clonotype was counted between two and nine times. This chain uses TRBV7-9 with TRBJ1-1, with D uncertain. The germline CDR1 and CDR2 sequences are SEHNR and FQNEAQ (reference sequence). V lost 2 bases and J lost 5, with 12 bases in between. The CDR3 consists of 14 residues. CDR3 sequence: CASSLTGRRTEAFF. CDR3 in DNA: TGTGCCAGCAGCTTAACGGGCCGGAGGACTGAAGCTTTCTTT.

The chain has TRBV6-4 and TRBJ2-1, with TRBD1 as a possible D gene (5 bases). Trimming cost V 2 bases and J 8 bases, with 10 bases left between them. Germline CDR1 and CDR2: MRHNA and SNTAGT. The CDR3 is made up of 13 amino acids. CDR3 in amino acids: CASSDRQFDEQFF. Here the CDR3 DNA reads TGTGCCAGCAGTGACAGACAGTTCGATGAGCAGTTCTTC.

This clonotype has just a few counts. This chain uses TRBV28 with TRBJ1-3; D may be TRBD1 (5 bases). V shed 8 bases and J shed 2 bases, with 10 bases lying between them. Germline CDR1 and CDR2: MDHEN and SYDVKM. The CDR3 covers 13 residues. Here the CDR3 DNA reads TGTGCCAGCCGACAGTTTACTGGAAACACCATATATTTT. Amino acid sequence: CASRQFTGNTIYF.

The chain uses TRBV7-9 and TRBJ2-1, with 11 bases lining up with TRBD2. Trimming at V came to 7 bases and at J to 6 bases, leaving 5 bases not matched to a gene. The CDR3 covers 14 residues. The germline V gene has CDR1 SEHNR and CDR2 FQNEAQ (reference sequence). CDR3 in amino acids: CASTIAGGLNEQFF. Here the CDR3 DNA reads TGTGCCAGCACCATAGCGGGGGGGCTCAATGAGCAGTTCTTC.

This clonotype came up a few times. The genes are TRBV2 and TRBJ2-3; D might be TRBD1 (6 bases). The CDR3 extends over 15 amino acids. The V and J ends lost 7 bases and 3 bases respectively, with 17 bases between them. The germline V gene encodes CDR1 SNHLY and CDR2 FYNNEI. CDR3 region: CASTGTRGRTDTQYF. As DNA, the CDR3 is TGTGCCAGCACCGGGACAAGGGGCCGGACAGATACGCAGTATTTT.

The chain recombines TRBV19 with TRBJ1-5; no reliable D call. Germline values: CDR1 LNHDA, CDR2 SQIVND (reference sequence). The V end was cut by 4 bases, the J end by 2 bases, with 21 bases between. The CDR3 covers 18 residues. CDR3 amino acids: CASSNARLGPQGNQPQHF. For the CDR3, the DNA is TGTGCCAGTAGTAATGCCCGTTTGGGTCCGCAGGGCAATCAGCCCCAGCATTTT. Using reference TRBV19 and TRBJ1-5 for the parts outside the CDR3, the full variable domain is DGGITQSPKYLFRKEGQNVTLSCEQNLNHDAMYWYRQDPGQGLRLIYYSQIVNDFQKGDIAEGYSVSREKKESFPLTVTSAQKNPTAFYLCASSNARLGPQGNQPQHFGDGTRLSIL.